The 28 T cell receptor beta chains below were found in one sample sequenced in a study of blood T cell repertoires in COVID-19. The table came from immunoSEQ multiplex PCR; TCRdb's copy has only in-frame clones and leaves some out. The table records around 150,000 clones, 85% to 95% of them present only once. Sequencing used peripheral blood. The receptors were gathered from a woman between 50 and 59 years old with acute or convalescent COVID-19.

V and J are TRBV9 and TRBJ2-1, with D unclear. CDR1 and CDR2 from the germline V gene are SGDLS and YYNGEE. The V gene lost 0 bases and the J gene lost 9 bases, with 13 bases spanning the gap. The CDR3 covers 14 residues. The CDR3 reads CASSVGFSTGEQFF. CDR3 sequence (DNA): TGTGCCAGCAGCGTAGGATTTAGTACCGGTGAGCAGTTCTTC. Full variable domain (remainder filled in from reference TRBV9 and TRBJ2-1): DSGVTQTPKHLITATGQRVTLRCSPRSGDLSVYWYQQSLDQGLQFLIQYYNGEERAKGNILERFSAQQFPDLHSELNLSSLELGDSALYFCASSVGFSTGEQFFGPGTRLTVL.

The rearrangement links TRBV24-1 to TRBJ2-1; 9 bases agree with TRBD1. V lost 8 bases to trimming and J lost 8 bases; unmatched junction nucleotides: 12. This CDR3 has 15 amino acids. Germline lookup yields CDR1 KGHDR and CDR2 SFDVKD. CDR3 bases: TGTGCCACCACTTCCGGGGACAGGGTAAGCGATGAGCAGTTCTTC. As protein: CATTSGDRVSDEQFF.

This rearrangement joins TRBV18 to TRBJ1-6, with D tentatively TRBD1 (5 bases). CDR3 length equals 14 residues. Germline V gene sequence: CDR1 KGHSH, CDR2 LQKENI. Trimming cost V 3 bases and J 9 bases, with 12 bases left between them. CDR3 sequence reads: CASSPDSLSSPLHF. The CDR3 DNA reads as TGTGCCAGCTCACCCGACAGCCTGTCTTCACCCCTCCACTTT. The entire variable domain, with the rest obtained from reference TRBV18 and TRBJ1-6, is as follows: NAGVMQNPRHLVRRRGQEARLRCSPMKGHSHVYWYRQLPEEGLKFMVYLQKENIIDESGMPKERFSAEFPKEGPSILRIQQVVRGDSAAYFCASSPDSLSSPLHFGNGTRLTVT.

The chain is built from TRBV14 and TRBJ1-5; no definite D call. This CDR3 spans 16 amino acids. The V end lost 0 bases, the J end lost 0 bases, and 9 bases lay between the germline ends. Per germline, CDR1 SGHDN and CDR2 FVKESK. The CDR3 reads CASSQETEISNQPQHF. CDR3 coding DNA: TGTGCCAGCAGCCAAGAAACGGAGATTAGCAATCAGCCCCAGCATTTT.

This chain uses TRBV27 with TRBJ2-7; D gene uncertain. The germline gives CDR1 MNHEY, CDR2 SMNVEV (reference sequence). The V and J ends lost 6 bases and 2 bases respectively, with 14 bases between them. The CDR3 is 14 residues long. The CDR3 region is CASSRKPEAYEQYF. For the CDR3, the DNA is TGTGCCAGCAGCCGAAAGCCCGAAGCCTACGAGCAGTACTTC.

This clone has just one count. The chain links TRBV24-1 to TRBJ2-3; TRBD1 aligns across 10 bases. The germline gives CDR1 KGHDR, CDR2 SFDVKD. Germline trimming cut 3 bases from V and 5 bases from J; bases unmatched to any gene: 4. The CDR3 has 15 amino acids. The CDR3: CATSDGGQGIDTQYF. In DNA, the CDR3 is TGTGCCACCAGTGATGGGGGACAGGGGATAGATACGCAGTATTTT.

The rearrangement links TRBV2 to TRBJ1-4; D is unresolved. Trimming removed 2 bases at V and 0 bases at J, with 19 bases between. Germline CDR1 is SNHLY and CDR2 is FYNNEI. This CDR3 has 19 residues. The CDR3 DNA reads TGTGCCAGCAGTGAATCGGGCGGAGGTCGGCAGACAACTAATGAAAAACTGTTTTTT. Protein sequence: CASSESGGGRQTTNEKLFF.

The chain uses TRBV5-1 and TRBJ1-1; TRBD1 agrees at 7 bases. Germline loops: CDR1 SGHRS, CDR2 YFSETQ. Trimming removed 4 bases from V and 4 bases from J; junction bases left unmatched: 4. The CDR3 runs 13 residues. The CDR3 spells CASSQTGLTEAFF. The DNA of the CDR3 is TGCGCCAGCAGCCAGACAGGGCTCACTGAAGCTTTCTTT.

The rearrangement joins TRBV5-4 to TRBJ2-1; 7 bases are a match to TRBD2. CDR1 and CDR2 (germline): SGHNT, YYREEE (reference sequence). This CDR3 comprises 15 residues. V shed 5 bases and J 6 bases; nucleotides not matched to a gene: 11. CDR3 sequence (DNA): TGTGCCAGCAGTTCAGGACTAGGGTGGGGCAATGAGCAGTTCTTC. The encoded protein is CASSSGLGWGNEQFF.

The genes are TRBV11-2 and TRBJ2-7; 9 positions match TRBD1. CDR3 size: 16 residues. Germline V gene sequence: CDR1 SGHAT, CDR2 FQNNGV. The trim removed 4 bases at V and 2 bases at J, leaving 9 bases unmatched. The CDR3 sequence is CASSYSQGAWTYEQYF. The CDR3 nucleotides are TGTGCCAGCAGCTACTCACAGGGGGCCTGGACCTACGAGCAGTACTTC.

The chain carries TRBV30 and TRBJ2-1; TRBD2 aligns across 9 bases. The V segment lost 3 bases and the J segment 8 bases; nucleotides outside the gene matches: 5. CDR1 and CDR2 from the germline V gene are GTSNPN and SVGIG (reference sequence). CDR3 length equals 13 residues. The CDR3 DNA sequence: TGTGCCTGGAGCCGCGGGGGGGCGGATGAGCAGTTCTTC. Protein sequence: CAWSRGGADEQFF.

This chain uses TRBV7-9 with TRBJ1-3; D may be TRBD1 (6 bases). Germline assignment: CDR1 SEHNR and CDR2 FQNEAQ (reference sequence). The CDR3 covers 15 residues. V gave up 5 bases and J gave up 0 bases, with 11 bases separating them. DNA of the CDR3: TGTGCCAGCAGCCTCGGACAGCACTCTGGAAACACCATATATTTT. Residues: CASSLGQHSGNTIYF.

V and J are TRBV7-9 and TRBJ2-3, with 10 bases lining up with TRBD2. From germline, CDR1 is SEHNR and CDR2 FQNEAQ (reference sequence). The ends lost 5 bases at V and 2 bases at J; junction bases unmatched: 4. CDR3 length: 15 residues. CDR3 in DNA: TGTGCCAGCAGCGTAACTAGCGGGATCACAGATACGCAGTATTTT. It yields the protein CASSVTSGITDTQYF.

The chain employs TRBV7-9 and TRBJ1-4; TRBD1 agrees at 7 bases. Germline-derived CDR1 and CDR2 are SEHNR and FQNEAQ (reference sequence). Losses at the gene ends were 5 bases for V and 8 bases for J; bases not matched to a gene: 8. The CDR3 is made up of 14 amino acids. CDR3 sequence reads: CASSPTGKGEKLFF. The CDR3 DNA reads TGTGCCAGCAGCCCGACAGGGAAGGGCGAAAAACTGTTTTTT.

The rearrangement links TRBV28 to TRBJ2-7; a weak D match, TRBD1 (6 bases). Deletions cut 7 bases from V and 3 bases from J, with 13 bases between. Germline CDR1 reads MDHEN; CDR2 reads SYDVKM. The CDR3 contains 13 residues. CDR3 amino acids: CASTRGQSYEQYF. The CDR3 DNA reads as TGTGCCAGCACCAGAGGACAGAGCTACGAGCAGTACTTC.

The chain employs TRBV6-1 and TRBJ1-6; the D is unclear. Trimming took 3 bases from V and 3 from J, leaving 9 bases between them. This CDR3 comprises 15 residues. The V gene's germline CDR1 is MNHNS and CDR2 SASEGT. The CDR3 reads CASSDPQYYNSPLHF. DNA of the CDR3: TGTGCCAGCAGTGACCCACAGTACTATAATTCACCCCTCCACTTT.

This chain uses TRBV28 with TRBJ1-2; D remains unclear. Germline V gene lookup returns CDR1 MDHEN and CDR2 SYDVKM. The CDR3 is 13 amino acids. Trimming cost V 0 bases and J 8 bases, with 10 bases left between them. CDR3 sequence (DNA): TGTGCCAGCAGTTTATGGGCCTCCGAAGGCTACACCTTC. Residues: CASSLWASEGYTF.

CDR3 nucleotides: TGTGCCAGCAGCTCCACCAACGGGGTGTATGAGACCCAGTACTTC. Translating it yields CASSSTNGVYETQYF. The gene calls are TRBV9 and TRBJ2-5, with D possibly being TRBD2 (5 bases). The length of the CDR3 is 15 residues. Trimming removed 4 bases from V and 5 bases from J, with 18 bases in between. Germline lookup yields CDR1 SGDLS and CDR2 YYNGEE.

The chain recombines TRBV4-3 with TRBJ2-5; D possibly corresponds to TRBD2 (5 bases). CDR3 length: 17 amino acids. The germline V gene has CDR1 LGHNA and CDR2 YSLEER. Trimming pared 2 bases from V and 5 bases from J, leaving 21 bases between. CDR3: CASSQFVLGVWEETQYF. CDR3 DNA: TGCGCCAGCAGCCAATTCGTGTTGGGTGTTTGGGAGGAGACCCAGTACTTC.

The chain couples TRBV5-6 to TRBJ2-1; TRBD2 is a possible D gene (6 bases). Germline V gives CDR1 SGHDT, CDR2 YYEEEE. The CDR3 runs to 14 residues. Trimming cost V 2 bases and J 6 bases, with 12 bases left between them. Written as DNA, the CDR3 is TGTGCCAGCAGCTTAGGGACTGGCGTCAATGAGCAGTTCTTC. Protein: CASSLGTGVNEQFF. The full variable domain, in which reference TRBV5-6 and TRBJ2-1 provide the parts outside the CDR3, is DAGVTQSPTHLIKTRGQQVTLRCSPKSGHDTVSWYQQALGQGPQFIFQYYEEEERQRGNFPDRFSGHQFPNYSSELNVNALLLGDSALYLCASSLGTGVNEQFFGPGTRLTVL.

A few counts support this clone. This sequence joins TRBV18 and TRBJ1-1; D perhaps matches TRBD1 (5 bases). Germline CDR1 is KGHSH and CDR2 is LQKENI. The CDR3 length is 15 residues. Trimming removed 2 bases from V and 3 bases from J, with 13 bases in between. The CDR3 nucleotides read TGTGCCAGCTCACCAATAGGGGTATGGGACACTGAAGCTTTCTTT. Protein product: CASSPIGVWDTEAFF.

CDR3 DNA: TGTGCCAGCAGCCCTCAGGGGGCGGGGGAGACCCAGTACTTC. It encodes CASSPQGAGETQYF. The V and J genes are TRBV7-9 and TRBJ2-5, with 8 bases that match TRBD1. CDR3 length: 14 amino acids. With V trimmed by 5 bases and J by 5 bases, 7 bases remained unmatched. The germline V gene encodes CDR1 SEHNR and CDR2 FQNEAQ (reference sequence).

The chain combines TRBV2 with TRBJ2-4, with D hard to call. V was cut by 6 bases and J by 0 bases, with 12 bases left in between. In germline, CDR1 is SNHLY, CDR2 FYNNEI. The CDR3 covers 15 residues. The CDR3 DNA follows: TGTGCCAGCAGCGTCACTTCGGGAGCCAAAAACATTCAGTACTTC. Its translation: CASSVTSGAKNIQYF. Together with reference TRBV2 and TRBJ2-4, the CDR3 gives the full variable domain: EPEVTQTPSHQVTQMGQEVILRCVPISNHLYFYWYRQILGQKVEFLVSFYNNEISEKSEIFDDQFSVERPDGSNFTLKIRSTKLEDSAMYFCASSVTSGAKNIQYFGAGTRLSVL.

J is TRBJ2-7 and V is TRBV9; 7 bases agree with TRBD2. Germline V gene sequence: CDR1 SGDLS, CDR2 YYNGEE. Trimming removed 0 bases from V and 1 base from J; junction bases left unmatched: 4. The CDR3 is 15 amino acids. Here the CDR3 DNA reads TGTGCCAGCAGCGTAGAGGGTAGCGGGTCCTACGAGCAGTACTTC. It translates to CASSVEGSGSYEQYF.

The gene calls are TRBV7-3 and TRBJ1-1, with TRBD1 matching 12 bases. The CDR3 loop spans 14 amino acids. CDR1 is SGHTA, CDR2 FQGTGA, per germline. J was trimmed by 8 bases and V by 5 bases; bases with no gene match: 6. CDR3 protein: CASSPTGTGGEAFF. In DNA form, the CDR3 reads TGTGCCAGCAGCCCGACAGGGACAGGGGGCGAAGCTTTCTTT.

The rearrangement joins TRBV24-1 to TRBJ2-7; 12 nucleotides align to TRBD1. J gave up 5 bases and V 4 bases, and 5 bases lay outside the gene matches. The CDR3 length is 15 residues. From germline, CDR1 is KGHDR and CDR2 SFDVKD. CDR3 DNA: TGTGCCACCAGTGACCCGGGACAGGGGGCTGACGAGCAGTACTTC. It is translated as CATSDPGQGADEQYF.

The V call is TRBV5-4, the J call TRBJ2-7, with 8 bases fitting TRBD2. Germline CDR1 and CDR2: SGHNT and YYREEE (reference sequence). V was pared by 4 bases and J by 3 bases, with 3 bases of the junction left unmatched. The CDR3 loop spans 13 amino acids. The DNA for the CDR3 is TGTGCCAGCAGCCTTAGCGGGAACTACGAGCAGTACTTC. It yields the protein CASSLSGNYEQYF.

The chain has TRBV7-6 and TRBJ2-2, with 11 nucleotides matching TRBD2. CDR3 length: 18 amino acids. V shed 1 base, J shed 7 bases, and the junction held 11 bases outside the gene matches. Per the germline V gene, CDR1 is SGHVS and CDR2 is FNYEAQ. CDR3 amino acids: CASSLEVLAGAGGGELFF. Written as DNA, the CDR3 is TGTGCCAGCAGCTTAGAAGTACTAGCGGGAGCTGGGGGCGGGGAGCTGTTTTTT.